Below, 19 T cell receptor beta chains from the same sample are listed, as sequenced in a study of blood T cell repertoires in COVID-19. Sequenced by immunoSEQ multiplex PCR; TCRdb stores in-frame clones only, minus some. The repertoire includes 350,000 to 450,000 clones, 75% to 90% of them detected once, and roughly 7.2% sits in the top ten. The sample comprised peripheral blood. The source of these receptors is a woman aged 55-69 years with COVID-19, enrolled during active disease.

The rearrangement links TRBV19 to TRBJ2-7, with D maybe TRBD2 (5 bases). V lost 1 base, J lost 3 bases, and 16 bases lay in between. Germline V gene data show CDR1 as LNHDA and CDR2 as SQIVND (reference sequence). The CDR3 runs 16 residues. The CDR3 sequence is CASSIGRTDLFYEQYF. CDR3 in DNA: TGTGCCAGTAGTATAGGACGGACGGACTTATTCTACGAGCAGTACTTC.

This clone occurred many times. The CDR3 coding sequence is TGTGCCAGCGGACAAGGTTCACCCCTCCACTTT. It encodes CASGQGSPLHF. The chain links TRBV6-6 to TRBJ1-6; possibly TRBD1 for D (5 bases). The CDR3 is 11 residues long. Trimming pared 8 bases from V and 9 bases from J, leaving 8 bases between. Germline V lookup: CDR1 MNHNY, CDR2 SVGAGI (reference sequence).

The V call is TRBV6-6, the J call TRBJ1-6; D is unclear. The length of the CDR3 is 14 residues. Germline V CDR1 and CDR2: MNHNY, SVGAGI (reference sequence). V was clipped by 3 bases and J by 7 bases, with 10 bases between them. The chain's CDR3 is CASSYRGENSPLHF. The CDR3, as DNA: TGTGCCAGCAGTTATCGAGGAGAGAATTCACCCCTCCACTTT.

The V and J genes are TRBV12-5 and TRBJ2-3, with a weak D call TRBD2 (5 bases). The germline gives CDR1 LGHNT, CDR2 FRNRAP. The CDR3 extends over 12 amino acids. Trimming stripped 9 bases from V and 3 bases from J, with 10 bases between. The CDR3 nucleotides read TGTGCTAGCCTCCGGGGTACAGATACGCAGTATTTT. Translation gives CASLRGTDTQYF.

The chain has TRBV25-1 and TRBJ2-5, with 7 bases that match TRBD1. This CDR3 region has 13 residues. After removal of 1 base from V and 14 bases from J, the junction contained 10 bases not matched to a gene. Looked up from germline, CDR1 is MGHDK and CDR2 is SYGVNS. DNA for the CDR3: TGTGCCAGCAGTGAATTGACCGACAGGGCTTCCTACTTC. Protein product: CASSELTDRASYF. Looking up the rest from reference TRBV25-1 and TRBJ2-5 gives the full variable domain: EADIYQTPRYLVIGTGKKITLECSQTMGHDKMYWYQQDPGMELHLIHYSYGVNSTEKGDLSSESTVSRIRTEHFPLTLESARPSHTSQYLCASSELTDRASYFGPGTRLLVL.

The CDR3 region has the DNA TGCGCCAGCAGCCAAGGGCCCGGGGGAGCGGGAAACAATGAGCAGTTCTTC. It is translated as CASSQGPGGAGNNEQFF. The chain is built from TRBV4-3 and TRBJ2-1, with 7 bases fitting TRBD2. With V trimmed by 1 base and J by 5 bases, 11 bases remained unmatched. This CDR3 has 17 residues. CDR1 is LGHNA and CDR2 is YSLEER in the germline V gene.

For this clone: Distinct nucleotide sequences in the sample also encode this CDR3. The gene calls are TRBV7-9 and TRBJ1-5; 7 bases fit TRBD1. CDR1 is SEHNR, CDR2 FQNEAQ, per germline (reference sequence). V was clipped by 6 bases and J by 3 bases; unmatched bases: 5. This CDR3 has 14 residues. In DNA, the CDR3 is TGTGCCAGCAGTCGAACAGGGGACAATCAGCCCCAGCATTTT. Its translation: CASSRTGDNQPQHF.

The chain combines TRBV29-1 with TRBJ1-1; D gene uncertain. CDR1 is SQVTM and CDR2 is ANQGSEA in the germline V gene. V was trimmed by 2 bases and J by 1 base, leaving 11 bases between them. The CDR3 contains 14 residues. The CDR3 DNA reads TGCAGCGTTGAACGGCGACTCCAGAACACTGAAGCTTTCTTT. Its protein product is CSVERRLQNTEAFF.

CDR3 sequence: CASSHGTGSTDTQYF. CDR3 nucleotides: TGTGCCAGCAGCCACGGGACAGGGAGCACAGATACGCAGTATTTT. The J gene is TRBJ2-3, the V gene TRBV11-3, with TRBD1 matching 9 bases. Germline CDR1 reads SGHNT; CDR2 reads YENEEA. The CDR3 runs 15 residues. The trim removed 5 bases at V and 0 bases at J, leaving 3 bases unmatched. Combining the CDR3 with reference TRBV11-3 and TRBJ2-3 gives the whole variable domain EAGVVQSPRYKIIEKKQPVAFWCNPISGHNTLYWYLQNLGQGPELLIRYENEEAVDDSQLPKDRFSAERLKGVDSTLKIQPAELGDSAVYLCASSHGTGSTDTQYFGPGTRLTVL.

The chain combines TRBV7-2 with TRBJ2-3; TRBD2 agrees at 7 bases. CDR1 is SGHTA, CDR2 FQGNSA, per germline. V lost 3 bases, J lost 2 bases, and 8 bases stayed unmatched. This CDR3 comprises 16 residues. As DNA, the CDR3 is TGTGCCAGCAGCTTTCGTGGGGGGGAAAACACAGATACGCAGTATTTT. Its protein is CASSFRGGENTDTQYF.

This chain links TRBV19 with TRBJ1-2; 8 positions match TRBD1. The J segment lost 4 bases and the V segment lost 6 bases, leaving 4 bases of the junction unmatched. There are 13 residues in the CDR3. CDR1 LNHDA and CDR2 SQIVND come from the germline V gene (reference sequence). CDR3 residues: CASRLDRGYGYTF. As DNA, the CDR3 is TGTGCCAGTAGGCTAGACAGGGGCTATGGCTACACCTTC.

DNA for the CDR3: TGTGCCAGCAGCTTCGGGGGGGGTCAAGAGACCCAGTACTTC. Translating gives CASSFGGGQETQYF. The rearrangement links TRBV7-8 to TRBJ2-5; 8 nucleotides align to TRBD2. The CDR3 is 14 amino acids. Looked up from germline, CDR1 is SGHVS and CDR2 is FQNEAQ. V trimming: 3 bases; J trimming: 2 bases; junction bases outside the gene matches: 2.

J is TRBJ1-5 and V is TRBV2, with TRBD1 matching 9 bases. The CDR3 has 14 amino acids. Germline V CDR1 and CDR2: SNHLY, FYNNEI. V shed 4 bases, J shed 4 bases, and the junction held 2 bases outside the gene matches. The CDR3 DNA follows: TGTGCCAGCAGTGGGACAGGGGAAAATCAGCCCCAGCATTTT. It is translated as CASSGTGENQPQHF.

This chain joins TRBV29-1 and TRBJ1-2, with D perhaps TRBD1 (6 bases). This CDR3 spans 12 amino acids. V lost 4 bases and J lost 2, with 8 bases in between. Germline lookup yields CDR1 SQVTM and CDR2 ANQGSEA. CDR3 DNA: TGCAGCGTTGGCGGACAGAACTATGGCTACACCTTC. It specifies CSVGGQNYGYTF.

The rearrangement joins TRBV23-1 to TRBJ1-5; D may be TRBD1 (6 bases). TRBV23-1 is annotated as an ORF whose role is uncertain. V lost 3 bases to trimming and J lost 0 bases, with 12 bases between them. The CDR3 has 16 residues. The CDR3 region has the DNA TGCGCCAGCAGTCACTACGGACAGTATAGCAATCAGCCCCAGCATTTT. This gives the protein CASSHYGQYSNQPQHF.

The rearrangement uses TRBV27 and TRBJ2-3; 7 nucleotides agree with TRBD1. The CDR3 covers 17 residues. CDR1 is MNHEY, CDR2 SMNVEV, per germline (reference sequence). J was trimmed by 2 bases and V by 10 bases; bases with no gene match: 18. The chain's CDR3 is CATTAVFGTENTDTQYF. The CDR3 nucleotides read TGTGCCACAACGGCTGTTTTCGGGACAGAGAACACAGATACGCAGTATTTT.

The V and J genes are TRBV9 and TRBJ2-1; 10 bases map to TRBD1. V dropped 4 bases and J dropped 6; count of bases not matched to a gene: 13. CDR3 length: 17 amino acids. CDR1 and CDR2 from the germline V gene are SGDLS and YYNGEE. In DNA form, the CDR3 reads TGTGCCAGCAGCTCGCATACCGGGACAGGGGAGTCCAATGAGCAGTTCTTC. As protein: CASSSHTGTGESNEQFF.

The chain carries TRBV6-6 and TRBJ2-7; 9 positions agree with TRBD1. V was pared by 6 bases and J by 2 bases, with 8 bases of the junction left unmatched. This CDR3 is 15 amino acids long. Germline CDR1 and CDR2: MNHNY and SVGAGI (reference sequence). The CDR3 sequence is CASRTAGQGPYEQYF. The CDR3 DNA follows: TGTGCCAGCAGAACCGCGGGACAGGGTCCCTACGAGCAGTACTTC.

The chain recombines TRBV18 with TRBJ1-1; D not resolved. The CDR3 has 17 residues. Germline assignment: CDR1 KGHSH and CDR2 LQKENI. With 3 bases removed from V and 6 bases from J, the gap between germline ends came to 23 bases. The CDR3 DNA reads TGTGCCAGCTCACCCTCCACTGGACGCCGGGGAGGCCCTGAAGCTTTCTTT. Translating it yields CASSPSTGRRGGPEAFF.